This T cell receptor beta chain is from a study of CXCR3-negative and CXCR3-positive naive CD8 T cells. On the study more broadly: Per-library TRB read counts averaged about 1.5 +/- 0.3 million, adding up to about 135 million in total. Findings and caveats of the study: CXCR3-positive naive cells carried more hydrophobic TRB CDR3s than CXCR3-negative ones. PBMCs showed partially decreased CXCR3 expression after cryopreservation, and most assays used fresh PBMCs. Naive cells used TRBV-TRBJ genes in much the same way whether CXCR3-negative or CXCR3-positive; memory cells did not.

This CDR3 region has 16 residues. Germline CDR1 SGHAT, CDR2 FQNNGV. Regarding this clonotype: Its antigen remains unidentified.

Libraries of TRB cDNA were made by 5' RACE and carried UMIs. TCRdb re-called the 5' RACE reads; one entry per CDR3 protein, DNA not given. The sample yields approximately 66,000 distinct CDR3 sequences, of which the top ten take up about 1.5%. The chain recombines TRBV11-2 with TRBJ2-2; the D gene TCRdb calls, TRBD1, cannot be checked with no DNA. Sequencing was carried out using naive CXCR3- CD8+ T cells from blood. Subset defined: CD45RO-CCR7+CD27+CD95- naive CD8+ T cells lacking CXCR3 (TNR3-). The sequence derives from a human donor in good health. Some clones in this sample may be carry-over from other donors' samples. This chain's CDR3 is CASSLGSGALGGELFF. Full variable domain (missing parts from reference TRBV11-2 and TRBJ2-2): EAGVAQSPRYKIIEKRQSVAFWCNPISGHATLYWYQQILGQGPKLLIQFQNNGVVDDSQLPKDRFSAERLKGVDSTLKIQPAKLEDSAVYLCASSLGSGALGGELFFGEGSRLTVL.